Below, 2 T cell receptor beta chains from the same sample are listed, as sequenced in a study of blood T cell repertoires in COVID-19. Only in-frame clones appear in the TCRdb table, and some are missing; sequencing was by immunoSEQ multiplex PCR. The table records approximately 290,000 clones, around 89% of them present only once. The source material was PBMCs or T cells enriched from blood (not recorded which). Receptor source: a woman under 30 with acute COVID-19.

The genes are TRBV13 and TRBJ1-3; D unclear. This CDR3 is built from 14 residues. Germline V gene data show CDR1 as PRHDT and CDR2 as FYEKMQ (reference sequence). V lost 0 bases to trimming and J lost 4 bases, with 7 bases between them. The CDR3 DNA is TGTGCCAGCAGCTTAGGCCCCGGGGGAAACACCATATATTTT. Translating gives CASSLGPGGNTIYF.

The chain is built from TRBV5-5 and TRBJ1-2, with D possibly being TRBD1 (5 bases). Trimming shortened V by 4 bases and J by 7 bases, and 14 bases separated the two germline ends. Germline-derived CDR1 and CDR2 are SGHKS and YYEKEE (reference sequence). There are 13 residues in the CDR3. CDR3 DNA: TGTGCCAGCAGCGGAGGGCAGGGCGGTGGCTACACCTTC. Translating gives CASSGGQGGGYTF.